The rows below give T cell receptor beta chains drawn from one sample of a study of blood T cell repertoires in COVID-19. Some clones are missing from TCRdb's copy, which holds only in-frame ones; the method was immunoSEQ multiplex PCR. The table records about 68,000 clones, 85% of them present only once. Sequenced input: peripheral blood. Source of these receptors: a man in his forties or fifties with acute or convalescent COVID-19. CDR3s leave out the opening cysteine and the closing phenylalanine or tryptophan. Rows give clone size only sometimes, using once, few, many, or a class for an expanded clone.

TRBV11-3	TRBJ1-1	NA	ASSSQENTEAF
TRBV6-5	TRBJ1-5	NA	ASSRTGLSNQPQH
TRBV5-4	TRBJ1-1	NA	ASRSQTENTEAF
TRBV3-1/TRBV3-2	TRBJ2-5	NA	ASSPGLDFTETQY
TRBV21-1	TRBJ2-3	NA	ASSKAQVFWGTDTQY
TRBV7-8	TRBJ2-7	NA	ASSLQQDYEQY
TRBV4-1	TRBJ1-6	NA	ASSQGQGNSPLH
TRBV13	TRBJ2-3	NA	ASSLGVGGSTDTQY
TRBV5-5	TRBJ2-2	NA	ASSTRDSYTGELF
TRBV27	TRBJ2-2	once	ASTMGAGGNTGELF
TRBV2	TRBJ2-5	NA	ASSGTGQETQY
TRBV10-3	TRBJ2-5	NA	AISGGQGQETQY
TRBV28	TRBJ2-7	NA	ASSLVGRDRADEQY
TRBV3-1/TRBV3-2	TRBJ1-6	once	ASSQRSTGTGNSPLH
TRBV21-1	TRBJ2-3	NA	ASSKEDRGISSTDTQY
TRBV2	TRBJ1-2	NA	ASSDQVGYT
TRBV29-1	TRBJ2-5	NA	SGGQNQETQY
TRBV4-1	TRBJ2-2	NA	ASSQTDSFTGELF
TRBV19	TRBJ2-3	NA	ASREGGPGTQY
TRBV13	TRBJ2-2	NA	ASSSGLAGPGELF
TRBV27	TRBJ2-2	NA	ASLRTGGVGELF
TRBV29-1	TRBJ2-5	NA	SVEDPRRGETQY
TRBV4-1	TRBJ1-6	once	ASSQGPQAGLRLNSPLH
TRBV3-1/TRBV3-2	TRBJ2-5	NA	ASSPRAGEGETQY